The 7 T cell receptor beta chains below come from one sample, sequenced in a study of T-cell memory formation after mild COVID-19. TCRdb passed the 5' RACE reads through MiXCR, listing each CDR3 protein once. The sample has around 200,000 distinct CDR3 sequences, around 18% seen once; the top ten hold roughly 4%. The sequenced material came from PBMCs or a T cell subset sorted from them (not recorded which). The receptors here all came from a man younger than 35 who had mild COVID-19 (a few samples of this study predate the infection). Cell type and time point are not known.

This clonotype has just a few counts. The DNA for the CDR3 is TGCGCCAGCAGCTTTGGGGCAGGGACGGTAACTGAGCAGTTCTTC. It codes for CASSFGAGTVTEQFF. This rearrangement joins TRBV5-1 to TRBJ2-1; tentatively, D is TRBD1 or TRBD2 (5 bases each). Germline CDR1 reads SGHRS; CDR2 reads YFSETQ. The CDR3 covers 15 residues. With 2 bases removed from V and 9 bases from J, the gap between germline ends came to 18 bases. Supplemented by reference TRBV5-1 and TRBJ2-1, the full variable domain reads KAGVTQTPRYLIKTRGQQVTLSCSPISGHRSVSWYQQTPGQGLQFLFEYFSETQRNKGNFPGRFSGRQFSNSRSEMNVSTLELGDSALYLCASSFGAGTVTEQFFGPGTRLTVL.

This chain connects TRBV4-2 to TRBJ1-4; D possibly corresponds to TRBD1 (5 bases). V was shortened by 4 bases and J by 5 bases, with 17 bases between the two germline ends. Germline V gene lookup returns CDR1 LGHNA and CDR2 YNFKEQ. This CDR3 has 16 amino acids. CDR3 nucleotide sequence: TGTGCCAGCAGCCGCTACTCGGGGGGGGAGAATGAAAAACTGTTTTTT. Its protein is CASSRYSGGENEKLFF.

This clonotype was seen at least ten times. Here the CDR3 reads CASSSQGAGASYNEQFF. In DNA form, the CDR3 reads TGTGCCAGCAGTTCTCAGGGTGCGGGGGCTTCCTACAATGAGCAGTTCTTC. The V and J genes are TRBV7-3 and TRBJ2-1, with D perhaps matching TRBD2 (7 bases). In germline, CDR1 is SGHTA, CDR2 FQGTGA. This CDR3 is 17 amino acids long. The ends were cut back, 6 bases at V and 1 base at J, with 19 bases in the middle. The variable domain in full, completed from reference TRBV7-3 and TRBJ2-1, reads GAGVSQTPSNKVTEKGKYVELRCDPISGHTALYWYRQSLGQGPEFLIYFQGTGAADDSGLPNDRFFAVRPEGSVSTLKIQRTERGDSAVYLCASSSQGAGASYNEQFFGPGTRLTVL.

This rearrangement joins TRBV11-2 to TRBJ2-1; perhaps TRBD2 as D (6 bases). The CDR3 spans 11 residues. Deletions cut 5 bases from V and 10 bases from J, with 9 bases between. Per germline, CDR1 SGHAT and CDR2 FQNNGV. The CDR3 reads CASSGRGEQFF. The CDR3 coding sequence is TGTGCCAGCAGCGGCCGGGGGGAGCAGTTCTTC.

This clonotype has more than one count but fewer than ten. This sequence joins TRBV5-1 and TRBJ1-6; maybe TRBD1 (6 bases). CDR3 length equals 14 residues. Germline CDR1 reads SGHRS; CDR2 reads YFSETQ. The V and J ends lost 4 bases and 8 bases respectively, with 13 bases between them. CDR3 protein: CASSPTQGYSPLHF. CDR3 sequence (DNA): TGCGCCAGCAGCCCGACCCAGGGGTATTCACCCCTCCACTTT. Full variable domain (outside the CDR3, taken from reference TRBV5-1 and TRBJ1-6): KAGVTQTPRYLIKTRGQQVTLSCSPISGHRSVSWYQQTPGQGLQFLFEYFSETQRNKGNFPGRFSGRQFSNSRSEMNVSTLELGDSALYLCASSPTQGYSPLHFGNGTRLTVT.

The chain uses TRBV7-2 and TRBJ1-2; D possibly corresponds to TRBD1 (5 bases). The CDR3 contains 12 residues. Germline V CDR1 and CDR2: SGHTA, FQGNSA. The V end lost 6 bases, the J end lost 8 bases, and 13 bases lay between the germline ends. Here the CDR3 reads CASRFGGDGYTF. CDR3 sequence (DNA): TGTGCCAGCAGGTTCGGGGGGGACGGCTACACCTTC. The complete variable domain, with remaining parts taken from reference TRBV7-2 and TRBJ1-2, reads GAGVSQSPSNKVTEKGKDVELRCDPISGHTALYWYRQSLGQGLEFLIYFQGNSAPDKSGLPSDRFSAERTGGSVSTLTIQRTQQEDSAVYLCASRFGGDGYTFGSGTRLTVV.

This chain joins TRBV12-3 or TRBV12-4 and TRBJ2-1; 7 nucleotides agree with TRBD1. V gave up 2 bases and J gave up 0 bases; unmatched junction bases: 4. CDR3 length equals 16 residues. The CDR3 spells CASSLRGQSSYNEQFF. The CDR3 bases are TGTGCCAGCAGTTTAAGGGGGCAGAGCTCCTACAATGAGCAGTTCTTC.